This T cell receptor beta chain was sequenced during a study of Ad26.COV2.S vaccination and SARS-CoV-2 variants. The treatment: about 20 received Ad26.COV2.S at low or high dose, single or two shots; about five received placebo; per-sample allocation not given. Material that was analyzed had been drawn on day 63 after the first vaccine or placebo injection. This table comes from immunoSEQ multiplex PCR, and its TCRdb copy is limited to in-frame clones, with some not included. The data hold roughly 320,000 clones, with around nine tenths observed a single time. CDR1 and CDR2 (germline): LNHDA, SQIVND (reference sequence). V was shortened by 2 bases and J by 4 bases, with 18 bases between the two germline ends. The CDR3 runs 17 residues.

This chain uses TRBV19 with TRBJ1-3, with D possibly being TRBD1 (5 bases). The source is a person aged 18-65 years who received the Ad26.COV2.S COVID-19 vaccine or a placebo. The material sequenced was peripheral blood, taken in a trial of Ad26.COV2.S vaccine versus placebo. For the CDR3, the DNA is TGTGCCAGTAGTATAAGGGGAATCGGGGCCTCGGGAAACACCATATATTTT. It encodes CASSIRGIGASGNTIYF.